This T cell receptor beta chain was sequenced during a study of beta chain features in type 1 diabetes. Study observations and caveats: Patients and controls would be equally affected if PCR favored shorter templates.

Of note for this clone: Its specificity is not known.

All of the isolated RNA was reverse transcribed, so expressed TCRB transcripts were sequenced. Produced via immunoSEQ multiplex PCR; TCRdb's table is partial and in-frame only. The sample shows hundreds of thousands of clones, about 70% of them seen only once. This CDR3 has 15 amino acids. V dropped 2 bases and J dropped 6; count of bases not matched to a gene: 10. From germline, CDR1 is SQVTM and CDR2 ANQGSEA. One heparinised draw, averaging roughly 0.12 L, was taken per donor. Via the markers CD45RO/CCR7/CD25/CD127/CD95/CD27, stem cell-like memory, regulatory, central memory and naive CD4+ cells were sorted. Sorted populations all exceeded 95% purity.

The sequenced sample consisted of naive CD4+ T cells from blood. The V and J genes are TRBV29-1 and TRBJ2-3; 8 nucleotides agree with TRBD2. The TCR originated in a man aged 30 to 39 in good health. This CDR3 is CSVERAGGLRDTQYF. The CDR3 nucleotides read TGCAGCGTTGAAAGGGCGGGGGGCCTCCGGGATACGCAGTATTTT.